The rows below give T cell receptor beta chains drawn from one sample of a study of early stage breast cancer tumors. This table comes from immunoSEQ multiplex PCR, and its TCRdb copy is limited to in-frame clones, with some not included. The data contain about 19,000 clones, around 83% of them singletons. Sample: blood. The receptors come from a person aged 65 to 85 with breast cancer. CDR3s include the opening cysteine and the closing phenylalanine or tryptophan. A D gene is named only where the DNA matches it firmly. Clone size is not always given. Where it is, it says once, few, many or a class for expanded clones.

CDR3nt: TGTGCCAGCAGTACTTTTCCCGGGACAGGGGACTCACCCCTCCACTTT
CDR3aa: CASSTFPGTGDSPLHF
j_gene: TRBJ1-6
abundance: NA
v_gene: TRBV2
d_gene: TRBD1

CDR3nt: NA
CDR3aa: CASSADSQIRSIF
j_gene: TRBJ2-3
abundance: NA
v_gene: TRBV2
d_gene: NA

CDR3nt: TGTGCCAGCAGCCGTAGCGGGGGCACAGATACGCAGTATTTT
CDR3aa: CASSRSGGTDTQYF
j_gene: TRBJ2-3
abundance: NA
v_gene: TRBV7-3
d_gene: TRBD2

CDR3nt: TGTGCCTGGAGCCAAAACACCGGGGAGCTGTTTTTT
CDR3aa: CAWSQNTGELFF
j_gene: TRBJ2-2
abundance: once
v_gene: TRBV30
d_gene: NA

CDR3nt: TGTGCCAGCAGCGTTGAGGGTGAGCAGTTCTTC
CDR3aa: CASSVEGEQFF
j_gene: TRBJ2-1
abundance: once
v_gene: TRBV7-8
d_gene: NA

CDR3nt: TGCGCCAGCAGCTTGATTCGCTCTGGGGCCAACGTCCTGACTTTC
CDR3aa: CASSLIRSGANVLTF
j_gene: TRBJ2-6
abundance: NA
v_gene: TRBV5-1
d_gene: NA

CDR3nt: TGTGCCAGCAGCGCCCCGAGGGAGCAGTACTTC
CDR3aa: CASSAPREQYF
j_gene: TRBJ2-7
abundance: few
v_gene: TRBV2
d_gene: NA

CDR3nt: TGCGCCAGCAGCCCTCTGGCGGCAACCTCTGGGGCCAACGTCCTGACTTTC
CDR3aa: CASSPLAATSGANVLTF
j_gene: TRBJ2-6
abundance: once
v_gene: TRBV5-1
d_gene: NA

CDR3nt: TGTGCCAGCAGCATCACAGGGGGCGTCCTTCGTGGCTACACCTTC
CDR3aa: CASSITGGVLRGYTF
j_gene: TRBJ1-2
abundance: NA
v_gene: TRBV5-4
d_gene: TRBD1

CDR3nt: TGTGCCATCAGTGAGACAGGTTTTAGCAATCAGCCCCAGCATTTT
CDR3aa: CAISETGFSNQPQHF
j_gene: TRBJ1-5
abundance: once
v_gene: TRBV10-3
d_gene: NA

CDR3nt: TGTGCCAGCAGCCAAAGTCAGGTTAACTATGGCTACACCTTC
CDR3aa: CASSQSQVNYGYTF
j_gene: TRBJ1-2
abundance: NA
v_gene: TRBV5-4
d_gene: NA

CDR3nt: TGCAGCGTTGACGCGGCAGGGGCCTATGAGCAGTTCTTC
CDR3aa: CSVDAAGAYEQFF
j_gene: TRBJ2-1
abundance: NA
v_gene: TRBV29-1
d_gene: NA

CDR3nt: TGTGCCAGCAGCGGACAGGGTCGGAACACTGAAGCTTTCTTT
CDR3aa: CASSGQGRNTEAFF
j_gene: TRBJ1-1
abundance: NA
v_gene: TRBV2
d_gene: TRBD1

CDR3nt: TGTGCCAGCAGCTTCGAGCAGGGGAAGGGAAACACCATATATTTT
CDR3aa: CASSFEQGKGNTIYF
j_gene: TRBJ1-3
abundance: few
v_gene: TRBV7-9
d_gene: NA

CDR3nt: TGTGCCTGGAGTGCAGCAGGGGGCGCTGGAAACACCATATATTTT
CDR3aa: CAWSAAGGAGNTIYF
j_gene: TRBJ1-3
abundance: NA
v_gene: TRBV30
d_gene: TRBD1

CDR3nt: TGTGCCAGCTCACCAAACAACCCCGGGACACCCTACGAGCAGTACTTC
CDR3aa: CASSPNNPGTPYEQYF
j_gene: TRBJ2-7
abundance: NA
v_gene: TRBV18
d_gene: NA

CDR3nt: TGTGCCAGCAGCTTAGCGGAGGGGAAGGGTGAAAAACTGTTTTTT
CDR3aa: CASSLAEGKGEKLFF
j_gene: TRBJ1-4
abundance: few
v_gene: TRBV7-9
d_gene: NA

CDR3nt: TGTGCCAGCAGCTTGGAACGGTATGGCTACACCTTC
CDR3aa: CASSLERYGYTF
j_gene: TRBJ1-2
abundance: once
v_gene: TRBV5-4
d_gene: NA